The 14 T cell receptor beta chains below were found in one sample sequenced in a study of CD8+ T cells in alopecia areata. cDNA serving as the sequencing template came from extracted, reverse transcribed RNA. The repertoire was sequenced with immunoSEQ multiplex PCR; TCRdb's copy has only in-frame clones and lacks some. The data contain about 11,000 clones, roughly 62% of them singletons. Peripheral blood samples and lesional scalp punch biopsies were obtained from alopecia areata patients. The source material was skin, sampled at week 0. The source is a human donor with alopecia areata.

This chain connects TRBV6-6 to TRBJ2-1; a weak D match, TRBD2 (6 bases). V was trimmed by 0 bases and J by 7 bases, leaving 13 bases between them. The CDR3 extends over 15 amino acids. Germline values: CDR1 MNHNY, CDR2 SVGAGI (reference sequence). CDR3 region: CASSYSPGVGNEQFF. CDR3 bases: TGTGCCAGCAGTTACTCTCCGGGAGTTGGAAATGAGCAGTTCTTC.

The V gene is TRBV6-5, the J gene TRBJ2-3; D remains ambiguous. This CDR3 is built from 16 residues. Germline lookup yields CDR1 MNHEY and CDR2 SVGAGI. V was cut by 0 bases and J by 3 bases, with 13 bases left in between. The CDR3 is CASSYSRTLGTDTQYF. CDR3 nucleotides: TGTGCCAGCAGTTACTCGAGGACCTTGGGGACAGATACGCAGTATTTT.

CDR3 sequence (DNA): TGCGCCAGCAGCCCGAGGGAGCGCGGGAGTTCCAATGAGCAGTTCTTC. Encoded protein: CASSPRERGSSNEQFF. The chain couples TRBV5-1 to TRBJ2-1; 7 bases match TRBD2. Per the germline V gene, CDR1 is SGHRS and CDR2 is YFSETQ. V was pared by 4 bases and J by 6 bases, with 13 bases of the junction left unmatched. CDR3 length equals 16 residues.

This clone was detected only once. The germline gene is not matched at one end of the junction; a read error may be the cause. This sequence joins TRBV7-7 and TRBJ2-1; 7 nucleotides line up with TRBD2. This CDR3 is 15 amino acids long. Germline-derived CDR1 and CDR2 are SSHAT and FNYEAQ (reference sequence). CDR3: CASSQSGATYNEQFF. The CDR3 DNA reads TGTGCTAGCAGCCAGAGCGGGGCCACCTACAATGAGCAGTTCTTC.

V and J are TRBV19 and TRBJ2-2, with D possibly TRBD2 on 6 matching bases. Per germline, CDR1 LNHDA and CDR2 SQIVND (reference sequence). V was shortened by 3 bases and J by 4 bases, with 12 bases between the two germline ends. The CDR3 is made up of 15 amino acids. In nucleotides, the CDR3 is TGTGCCAGTAGTATCTCGGGGGTGACCACCGGGGAGCTGTTTTTT. It translates to CASSISGVTTGELFF.

This chain joins TRBV9 and TRBJ2-7; D unresolved. This CDR3 comprises 14 residues. Deletions cut 2 bases from V and 2 bases from J, with 11 bases between. Germline-derived CDR1 and CDR2 are SGDLS and YYNGEE. CDR3 in amino acids: CASSVWEGAYEQYF. In DNA form, the CDR3 reads TGTGCCAGCAGCGTTTGGGAAGGCGCCTACGAGCAGTACTTC.

This clone was recorded only once. The chain joins TRBV2 to TRBJ2-2; TRBD2 matches at 8 bases. Germline V gene sequence: CDR1 SNHLY, CDR2 FYNNEI. The CDR3 spans 14 residues. V lost 8 bases and J lost 5; bases outside the gene matches: 7. The CDR3 spells CASPPRGGTGELFF. The DNA of the CDR3 is TGTGCCAGCCCCCCCCGGGGGGGGACCGGGGAGCTGTTTTTT.

V gene TRBV7-3 combines with J gene TRBJ1-4, with TRBD1 as a possible D gene (5 bases). The CDR3 contains 15 residues. Germline-derived CDR1 and CDR2 are SGHTA and FQGTGA. V shed 5 bases and J shed 3 bases, with 13 bases lying between them. The CDR3 sequence is CASSLQGSANEKLFF. The CDR3 DNA reads as TGTGCCAGCAGCCTTCAGGGTTCGGCTAATGAAAAACTGTTTTTT. Together with reference TRBV7-3 and TRBJ1-4, the CDR3 gives the full variable domain: GAGVSQTPSNKVTEKGKYVELRCDPISGHTALYWYRQSLGQGPEFLIYFQGTGAADDSGLPNDRFFAVRPEGSVSTLKIQRTERGDSAVYLCASSLQGSANEKLFFGSGTQLSVL.

V gene TRBV6-1 combines with J gene TRBJ1-4, with 7 bases aligning to TRBD1. Germline CDR1 MNHNS, CDR2 SASEGT. The V gene end was trimmed by 6 bases and the J gene end by 7 bases; junction bases not matched to a gene: 11. The CDR3 runs to 15 residues. In DNA, the CDR3 is TGTGCCAGCAGCGCGACAGGGTCCGGGGCTGAAAAACTGTTTTTT. Its protein product is CASSATGSGAEKLFF.

The chain combines TRBV18 with TRBJ1-5; unclear D gene. The V and J ends lost 4 bases and 2 bases respectively, with 3 bases between them. The germline V gene encodes CDR1 KGHSH and CDR2 LQKENI. The CDR3 is 12 amino acids. The CDR3 here is CASSQRNQPQHF. The CDR3 nucleotides read TGTGCCAGCTCACAACGCAATCAGCCCCAGCATTTT.

The genes are TRBV11-2 and TRBJ2-3, with D possibly called TRBD1 or TRBD2 (5 bases each). The CDR3 loop spans 14 amino acids. Trimming took 4 bases from V and 5 from J, leaving 13 bases between them. The germline V gene encodes CDR1 SGHAT and CDR2 FQNNGV. The CDR3 region is CASSSRDAGDTQYF. CDR3 nucleotides: TGTGCCAGCAGCTCCCGGGACGCCGGAGATACGCAGTATTTT.

The chain uses TRBV2 and TRBJ2-1; tentative D call: TRBD1 (5 bases). There are 15 residues in the CDR3. V was trimmed by 4 bases and J by 7 bases, leaving 17 bases between them. Germline V gene lookup returns CDR1 SNHLY and CDR2 FYNNEI. This CDR3 is CASSGSRVVSNEQFF. CDR3 sequence (DNA): TGTGCCAGCAGTGGGAGCAGGGTTGTAAGTAATGAGCAGTTCTTC.

The chain links TRBV18 to TRBJ2-7, with TRBD1 as a possible D gene (6 bases). This CDR3 spans 16 amino acids. From germline, CDR1 is KGHSH and CDR2 LQKENI. V was pared by 3 bases and J by 0 bases, with 15 bases between. DNA of the CDR3: TGTGCCAGCTCACCCCTTGCCAGGGGAACCTCCTACGAGCAGTACTTC. Translation: CASSPLARGTSYEQYF.

J is TRBJ2-7 and V is TRBV30; perhaps TRBD1 as D (5 bases). The CDR3 runs 12 residues. CDR1 GTSNPN and CDR2 SVGIG come from the germline V gene (reference sequence). The V and J ends lost 4 bases and 5 bases respectively, with 12 bases between them. CDR3 nucleotides: TGTGCCTGGAAGTGGGGCTTGGACGAGCAGTACTTC. Translating it yields CAWKWGLDEQYF.